Following are 32 T cell receptor beta chains from one sample sequenced in a study of early stage breast cancer tumors. Sequencing used immunoSEQ multiplex PCR; TCRdb keeps in-frame clones, though not all of them. The sample includes some 14,000 clones, about 80% of them seen just once. Source material: normal breast tissue next to the tumor. The origin of the receptors is a person aged 50-59 years with breast cancer.

This rearrangement joins TRBV19 to TRBJ1-5; 8 bases line up with TRBD1. Germline CDR1 and CDR2: LNHDA and SQIVND (reference sequence). The ends lost 5 bases at V and 4 bases at J; junction bases unmatched: 4. This CDR3 has 14 residues. The CDR3 DNA sequence: TGTGCCAGTAGTTTTCAGGGGGCAAATCAGCCCCAGCATTTT. It specifies CASSFQGANQPQHF.

The table lists this clone with a few counts. The chain employs TRBV7-2 and TRBJ2-3; 7 bases agree with TRBD2. The CDR3 covers 15 residues. V trimming: 1 base; J trimming: 2 bases; junction bases outside the gene matches: 3. Germline values: CDR1 SGHTA, CDR2 FQGNSA. As DNA, the CDR3 is TGTGCCAGCAGCTTAGACGCGGGAGCCACAGATACGCAGTATTTT. It encodes CASSLDAGATDTQYF.

This clone was seen just once. Written as DNA, the CDR3 is TGCGCCAGCAGCTTAACAGGGGCTTTCCACGAGCAGTACTTC. Its protein product is CASSLTGAFHEQYF. The gene calls are TRBV5-1 and TRBJ2-7; 7 positions agree with TRBD1. The CDR3 covers 14 residues. J lost 5 bases, V lost 2 bases, and 7 bases had no gene match. Germline CDR1 reads SGHRS; CDR2 reads YFSETQ.

The chain links TRBV2 to TRBJ1-2; D is undetermined. Germline V CDR1 and CDR2: SNHLY, FYNNEI. Trimming cost V 6 bases and J 3 bases, with 11 bases left between them. This CDR3 spans 13 amino acids. The CDR3 DNA follows: TGTGCCAGCAGCGCAGGAGGGCACTATGGCTACACCTTC. It specifies CASSAGGHYGYTF.

The rearrangement joins TRBV5-1 to TRBJ2-7; TRBD1 might be the D (6 bases). Germline V gene sequence: CDR1 SGHRS, CDR2 YFSETQ. The CDR3 runs to 13 residues. V lost 4 bases to trimming and J lost 9 bases, with 17 bases between them. This CDR3 reads CASSDSTGFGQYF. The CDR3 DNA follows: TGCGCCAGCAGCGACTCAACAGGGTTTGGGCAGTACTTC. Full variable domain (remainder filled in from reference TRBV5-1 and TRBJ2-7): KAGVTQTPRYLIKTRGQQVTLSCSPISGHRSVSWYQQTPGQGLQFLFEYFSETQRNKGNFPGRFSGRQFSNSRSEMNVSTLELGDSALYLCASSDSTGFGQYFGPGTRLTVT.

This clone was detected only a few times. The J gene is TRBJ2-7, the V gene TRBV5-1; D might be TRBD1 (6 bases). With 0 bases removed from V and 5 bases from J, the gap between germline ends came to 15 bases. The CDR3 extends over 15 amino acids. CDR1 and CDR2 from the germline V gene are SGHRS and YFSETQ. As DNA, the CDR3 is TGCGCCAGCAGCTTGGAAGGGACACCAGGGGACGAGCAGTACTTC. Its protein is CASSLEGTPGDEQYF.

The CDR3 DNA reads TGTGCCAGCAGCGGTCCCGTGCGGGACAGGGCCTACGAGCAGTACTTC. Amino acids: CASSGPVRDRAYEQYF. The rearrangement uses TRBV5-4 and TRBJ2-7, with 9 nucleotides matching TRBD1. The CDR3 has 16 amino acids. V trimming: 4 bases; J trimming: 2 bases; junction bases outside the gene matches: 10. Germline values: CDR1 SGHNT, CDR2 YYREEE (reference sequence).

Written as DNA, the CDR3 is TGTGCCAGCAGTTTTCGGTCGGGGGTGGCCTATGGCTACACCTTC. It yields the protein CASSFRSGVAYGYTF. The chain couples TRBV28 to TRBJ1-2, with D perhaps matching TRBD1 (5 bases). This CDR3 region has 15 residues. Germline V gives CDR1 MDHEN, CDR2 SYDVKM. V was cut by 3 bases and J by 4 bases, with 15 bases left in between.

This clone was recorded a few times. The rearrangement links TRBV6-6 to TRBJ1-2; D not certain. This CDR3 has 15 residues. From germline, CDR1 is MNHNY and CDR2 SVGAGI (reference sequence). V gave up 2 bases and J gave up 8 bases, with 18 bases separating them. The CDR3: CASSYDGLPMSGYTF. CDR3 DNA sequence: TGTGCCAGCAGTTACGACGGGCTCCCTATGAGCGGCTACACCTTC.

V is TRBV28 and J is TRBJ1-6; 9 positions agree with TRBD1. Germline V gene data show CDR1 as MDHEN and CDR2 as SYDVKM. The CDR3 extends over 14 amino acids. V was clipped by 7 bases and J by 8 bases; unmatched bases: 6. The CDR3 DNA reads as TGTGCCAGCACTCTGACAGGGGGGTATTCACCCCTCCACTTT. This translates into CASTLTGGYSPLHF.

CDR3 sequence reads: CASTSGGGQSSPLHF. The CDR3 coding sequence is TGTGCCAGCACTTCTGGGGGGGGCCAAAGCTCACCCCTCCACTTT. This chain connects TRBV25-1 to TRBJ1-6; maybe TRBD1 (6 bases). CDR1 MGHDK and CDR2 SYGVNS come from the germline V gene. Trimming left V 7 bases short and J 10 bases short, with 20 bases between. This CDR3 has 15 residues.

The CDR3 nucleotides are TGTGCCAGCAGCTTAGGGGCAGGAGGATACAATGAGCAGTTCTTC. This codes for CASSLGAGGYNEQFF. The genes are TRBV7-8 and TRBJ2-1; a weak D match, TRBD2 (5 bases). CDR3 length: 15 amino acids. Germline V gene data show CDR1 as SGHVS and CDR2 as FQNEAQ. Trimming left V 1 base short and J 4 bases short, with 11 bases between.

The V and J genes are TRBV27 and TRBJ1-1; tentative D call: TRBD1 (5 bases). In germline, CDR1 is MNHEY, CDR2 SMNVEV (reference sequence). The CDR3 spans 15 residues. The V gene lost 0 bases and the J gene lost 1 base, with 9 bases spanning the gap. The DNA of the CDR3 is TGTGCCAGCAGTTTATCGGGGAGGGGGAACACTGAAGCTTTCTTT. Residues: CASSLSGRGNTEAFF.

This clone was observed a handful of times. V usage is TRBV19 and J usage is TRBJ2-4; 8 bases align to TRBD1. Germline lookup yields CDR1 LNHDA and CDR2 SQIVND (reference sequence). The CDR3 consists of 15 residues. V dropped 5 bases and J dropped 0; count of bases not matched to a gene: 3. The CDR3 DNA sequence: TGTGCCAGTAGTCTCGACAGGGGAGCCAAAAACATTCAGTACTTC. Translation gives CASSLDRGAKNIQYF.

This rearrangement joins TRBV6-1 to TRBJ1-5; 9 bases fit TRBD1. The CDR3 is made up of 14 amino acids. V shed 3 bases and J 7 bases; nucleotides not matched to a gene: 4. Germline values: CDR1 MNHNS, CDR2 SASEGT. CDR3 in DNA: TGTGCCAGCAGTGAGGGGACAGGGTGGCAGCCCCAGCATTTT. Its protein is CASSEGTGWQPQHF.

The genes are TRBV7-2 and TRBJ2-7; perhaps TRBD2 as D (6 bases). The CDR3 is 12 residues long. V was pared by 1 base and J by 7 bases, with 8 bases between. The germline gives CDR1 SGHTA, CDR2 FQGNSA. CDR3 DNA sequence: TGTGCCAGCAGCTTAGGAGGGAGGGAGCAGTACTTC. This gives the protein CASSLGGREQYF.

This clone was counted a few times. The V gene is TRBV19, the J gene TRBJ1-5, with 7 positions matching TRBD1. Germline loops: CDR1 LNHDA, CDR2 SQIVND (reference sequence). Losses at the gene ends were 6 bases for V and 5 bases for J; bases not matched to a gene: 7. The CDR3 is 14 amino acids. CDR3 in amino acids: CASSRDSFDQPQHF. The DNA of the CDR3 is TGTGCCAGTAGCCGGGACAGTTTCGATCAGCCCCAGCATTTT.

The chain has TRBV5-8 and TRBJ1-3; D unclear. Trimming took 1 base from V and 0 from J, leaving 8 bases between them. The CDR3 contains 15 residues. Germline V lookup: CDR1 SGHTS, CDR2 YDEGEE. The chain's CDR3 is CASSLWANSGNTIYF. The CDR3 bases are TGTGCCAGCAGCTTGTGGGCCAACTCTGGAAACACCATATATTTT.

This clone was counted only a few times. V gene TRBV7-9 combines with J gene TRBJ2-7; D may be TRBD1 or TRBD2 (6 bases each). The V end was cut by 5 bases, the J end by 4 bases, with 9 bases between. This CDR3 comprises 12 residues. Germline V gene sequence: CDR1 SEHNR, CDR2 FQNEAQ (reference sequence). CDR3 region: CASSGGGYEQYF. CDR3 sequence (DNA): TGTGCCAGCAGCGGAGGGGGGTACGAGCAGTACTTC.

The chain recombines TRBV7-9 with TRBJ2-1; 12 positions agree with TRBD2. Germline V CDR1 and CDR2: SEHNR, FQNEAQ (reference sequence). The CDR3 contains 16 residues. Trimming took 4 bases from V and 8 from J; bases not matched to a gene: 9. CDR3 amino acids: CASSSPTSGRFDEQFF. The DNA for the CDR3 is TGTGCCAGCAGCTCACCGACTAGCGGGAGATTCGATGAGCAGTTCTTC.

The gene calls are TRBV7-2 and TRBJ1-2, with TRBD1 identical over 8 bases. CDR3 length equals 15 residues. J lost 2 bases, V lost 5 bases, and 7 bases had no gene match. The germline V gene encodes CDR1 SGHTA and CDR2 FQGNSA. CDR3 nucleotide sequence: TGTGCCAGCAGCCTCCCGGGACAGGAGAACTATGGCTACACCTTC. It codes for CASSLPGQENYGYTF.

The chain joins TRBV7-2 to TRBJ2-2; D remains ambiguous. The CDR3 is 17 amino acids. In germline, CDR1 is SGHTA, CDR2 FQGNSA. The ends were cut back, 2 bases at V and 5 bases at J, with 18 bases in the middle. DNA of the CDR3: TGTGCCAGCAGCTTAATATCTGCAGGTGGAGCGACCGGGGAGCTGTTTTTT. Its translation: CASSLISAGGATGELFF.

This CDR3 reads CAWSTVDNSPLHF. As DNA, the CDR3 is TGTGCCTGGAGTACCGTGGATAATTCACCCCTCCACTTT. This chain links TRBV30 with TRBJ1-6; no clear D gene. From germline, CDR1 is GTSNPN and CDR2 SVGIG (reference sequence). V lost 2 bases and J 5 bases, leaving 7 bases between the germline ends. The length of the CDR3 is 13 residues.

The rearrangement joins TRBV11-3 to TRBJ2-7; 14 bases are a match to TRBD2. The germline V gene encodes CDR1 SGHNT and CDR2 YENEEA. The ends lost 5 bases at V and 5 bases at J; junction bases unmatched: 2. The CDR3 has 14 amino acids. CDR3 in DNA: TGTGCCAGCAGCAAGGGACTAGCGGGAGACGAGCAGTACTTC. Translating gives CASSKGLAGDEQYF.

The chain has TRBV7-3 and TRBJ2-2, with D unclear. Germline V lookup: CDR1 SGHTA, CDR2 FQGTGA. There are 14 residues in the CDR3. V shed 4 bases and J shed 5 bases, with 11 bases lying between them. This CDR3 is CASSSGFDTGELFF. The CDR3, as DNA: TGTGCCAGCAGCTCGGGTTTTGATACCGGGGAGCTGTTTTTT.

The CDR3, as DNA: TGCGCCAGCAGCCAGCAGGTCGTTGGGCAGCCCCAGCATTTT. Protein: CASSQQVVGQPQHF. The chain employs TRBV4-3 and TRBJ1-5; D is unresolved. Germline V gene data show CDR1 as LGHNA and CDR2 as YSLEER. The CDR3 runs 14 residues. V lost 3 bases, J lost 7 bases, and 13 bases lay in between.

V gene TRBV21-1 combines with J gene TRBJ2-1; the table names TRBD2, a call not compared with the DNA. TRBV21-1 is assigned pseudogene status. The length of the CDR3 is 13 residues. The CDR3 spells CASSKTGYNEQFF. CDR3 in DNA: TGTGCCAGCAGCAAGACTGGCTACAATGAGCAGTTCTTC.

The chain carries TRBV6-5 and TRBJ1-4; tentatively, D is TRBD1 (6 bases). Germline CDR1 and CDR2: MNHEY and SVGAGI. The CDR3 runs 13 residues. V lost 6 bases and J lost 7, with 12 bases in between. CDR3 in amino acids: CASRKRGGEKLFF. DNA for the CDR3: TGTGCCAGCAGGAAGAGGGGGGGTGAAAAACTGTTTTTT.

The chain recombines TRBV18 with TRBJ2-5; TRBD2 might be the D (5 bases). The CDR3 totals 17 residues. V lost 3 bases, J lost 1 base, and 18 bases lay in between. Germline V gene lookup returns CDR1 KGHSH and CDR2 LQKENI. The CDR3, as DNA: TGTGCCAGCTCACCCCGTGGTGGGAGCCTGTCCCAAGAGACCCAGTACTTC. Residues: CASSPRGGSLSQETQYF.

The chain couples TRBV5-1 to TRBJ2-5; TRBD1 matches at 9 bases. Trimming took 2 bases from V and 6 from J; bases not matched to a gene: 11. Looked up from germline, CDR1 is SGHRS and CDR2 is YFSETQ. The CDR3 has 16 residues. CDR3 sequence: CASSLSTGGIGKTQYF. For the CDR3, the DNA is TGCGCCAGCAGCTTATCGACAGGGGGGATTGGAAAGACCCAGTACTTC.

This clone was observed a single time. The chain carries TRBV5-1 and TRBJ2-7; D uncertain. The germline V and J ends were trimmed by 1 base and 3 bases, with 8 bases remaining between them. CDR1 and CDR2 from the germline V gene are SGHRS and YFSETQ. CDR3 length: 13 amino acids. CDR3 in amino acids: CASSLTVSYEQYF. The DNA for the CDR3 is TGCGCCAGCAGCTTGACAGTTAGCTACGAGCAGTACTTC. Variable domain in full (rest from reference TRBV5-1 and TRBJ2-7): KAGVTQTPRYLIKTRGQQVTLSCSPISGHRSVSWYQQTPGQGLQFLFEYFSETQRNKGNFPGRFSGRQFSNSRSEMNVSTLELGDSALYLCASSLTVSYEQYFGPGTRLTVT.

The chain couples TRBV5-1 to TRBJ2-6; weak D call: TRBD1 (6 bases). V dropped 2 bases and J dropped 2 bases, with 8 bases sitting between them. Germline assignment: CDR1 SGHRS and CDR2 YFSETQ. The CDR3 totals 15 residues. CDR3 protein: CASSFGGTGANVLTF. The CDR3 coding sequence is TGCGCCAGCAGCTTTGGGGGCACTGGGGCCAACGTCCTGACTTTC.